This T cell receptor beta chain stems from a study of breast tumors, draining lymph nodes, adjacent tissues. As regards this clonotype: Its target is not known. The DNA is omitted, as the CDR3 cannot be located on it reliably, and the CDR3 follows TCRdb's listing.

Samples came from axillary lymph nodes draining the breast cancer. Study observations and caveats: Tumor and nontumor repertoires were significantly more similar in luminal-like than in basal-like breast cancer. Tumor TCR diversity was below lymph nodes but above nontumor tissue.

The CDR3 spans 19 amino acids, including both terminal residues. Germline CDR1 and CDR2: SGHTA and FQGNSA. TCRdb processed the multiplex PCR reads anew with MiXCR; each CDR3 protein has one entry. The sample records approximately 170,000 distinct CDR3 sequences, 30% to 35% being singletons. Sequencing input: axillary lymph node tissue. V gene TRBV7-2 combines with J gene TRBJ2-3; the table names TRBD2, a call not compared with the DNA. The TCR comes from a female donor with breast cancer. Some clones in this sample may be carry-over from other donors' samples. CDR3 protein: CASSFYICSARTPTDTQYF.